This T cell receptor beta chain comes out of a study of beta chain features in type 1 diabetes. Findings of the study overall: Whatever favoring of shorter templates PCR might show would apply equally to patients and controls. An over-representation of cells with high TCR expression could result from cDNA sequencing.

Blood was collected once per donor into heparin, averaging about 0.12 L. Sorted populations were all over 95% pure. What was sequenced were expressed TCRB transcripts, since all of the isolated RNA had been reverse transcribed. The table came from immunoSEQ multiplex PCR; TCRdb's copy has only in-frame clones and leaves some out. The sample holds about 620,000 clones, about a sixth seen once. With 2 bases clipped from V and 7 bases from J, the junction kept 9 bases outside the gene matches. The germline CDR1 and CDR2 sequences are SGHRS and YFSETQ. This CDR3 contains 16 residues. Details on this clone: Its antigen remains unknown.

V is TRBV5-1 and J is TRBJ1-1; 12 bases align to TRBD1. This TCR derives from a man aged 18 to 29 in good health. Material: naive CD4+ T cells from blood. This CDR3 reads CASSLLPGQGAGEAFF. Here the CDR3 DNA reads TGCGCCAGCAGCTTACTTCCGGGACAGGGGGCCGGTGAAGCTTTCTTT.